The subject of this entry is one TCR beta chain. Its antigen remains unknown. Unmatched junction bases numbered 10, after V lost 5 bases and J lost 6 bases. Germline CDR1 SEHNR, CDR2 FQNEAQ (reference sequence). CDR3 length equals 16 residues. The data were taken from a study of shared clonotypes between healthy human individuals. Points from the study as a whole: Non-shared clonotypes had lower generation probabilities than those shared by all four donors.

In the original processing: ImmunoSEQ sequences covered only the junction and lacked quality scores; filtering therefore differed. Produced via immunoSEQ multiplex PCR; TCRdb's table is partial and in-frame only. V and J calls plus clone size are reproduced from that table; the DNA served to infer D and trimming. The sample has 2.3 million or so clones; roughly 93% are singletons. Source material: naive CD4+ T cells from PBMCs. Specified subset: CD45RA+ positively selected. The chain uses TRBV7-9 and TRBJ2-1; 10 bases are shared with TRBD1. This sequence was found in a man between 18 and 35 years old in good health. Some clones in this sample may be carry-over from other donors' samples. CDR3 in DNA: TGTGCCAGCAGCGAACGGGACAGGGGCCTATTCAATGAGCAGTTCTTC. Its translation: CASSERDRGLFNEQFF.